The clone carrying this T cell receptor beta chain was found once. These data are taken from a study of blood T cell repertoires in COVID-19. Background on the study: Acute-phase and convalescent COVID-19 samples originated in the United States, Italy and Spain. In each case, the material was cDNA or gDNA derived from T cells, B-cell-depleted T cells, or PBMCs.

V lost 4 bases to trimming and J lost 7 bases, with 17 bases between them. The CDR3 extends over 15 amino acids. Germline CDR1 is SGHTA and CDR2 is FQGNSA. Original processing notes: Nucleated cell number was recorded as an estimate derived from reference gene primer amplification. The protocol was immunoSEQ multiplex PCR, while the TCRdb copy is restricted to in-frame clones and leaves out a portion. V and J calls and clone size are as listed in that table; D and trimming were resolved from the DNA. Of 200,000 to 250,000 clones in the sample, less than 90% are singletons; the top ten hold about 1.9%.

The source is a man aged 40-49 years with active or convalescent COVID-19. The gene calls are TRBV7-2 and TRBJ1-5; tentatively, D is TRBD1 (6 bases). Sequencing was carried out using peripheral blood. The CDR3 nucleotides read TGTGCCAGCAGCTCCCGTGGGGGGGCTGGGCAGCCCCAGCATTTT. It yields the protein CASSSRGGAGQPQHF.